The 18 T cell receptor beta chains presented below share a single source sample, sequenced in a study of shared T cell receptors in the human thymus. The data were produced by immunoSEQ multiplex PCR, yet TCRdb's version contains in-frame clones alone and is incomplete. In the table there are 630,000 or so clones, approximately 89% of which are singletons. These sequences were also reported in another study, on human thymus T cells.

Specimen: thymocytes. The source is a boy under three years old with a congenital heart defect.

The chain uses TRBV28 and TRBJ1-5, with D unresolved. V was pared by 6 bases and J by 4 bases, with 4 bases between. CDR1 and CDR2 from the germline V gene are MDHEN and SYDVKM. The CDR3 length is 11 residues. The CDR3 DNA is TGTGCCAGCAGCGAGAATCAGCCCCAGCATTTT. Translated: CASSENQPQHF. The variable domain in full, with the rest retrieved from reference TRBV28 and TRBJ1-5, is DVKVTQSSRYLVKRTGEKVFLECVQDMDHENMFWYRQDPGLGLRLIYFSYDVKMKEKGDIPEGYSVSREKKERFSLILESASTNQTSMYLCASSENQPQHFGDGTRLSIL.

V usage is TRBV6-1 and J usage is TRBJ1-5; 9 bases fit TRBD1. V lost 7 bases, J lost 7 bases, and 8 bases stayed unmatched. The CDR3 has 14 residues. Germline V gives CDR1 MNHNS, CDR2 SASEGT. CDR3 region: CASTGTGHKQPQHF. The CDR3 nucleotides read TGTGCCAGCACCGGGACAGGGCACAAACAGCCCCAGCATTTT.

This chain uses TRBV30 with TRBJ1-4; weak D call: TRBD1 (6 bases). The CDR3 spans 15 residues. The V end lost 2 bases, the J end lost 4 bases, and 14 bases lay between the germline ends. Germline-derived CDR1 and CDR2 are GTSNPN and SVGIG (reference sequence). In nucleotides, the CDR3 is TGTGCCTGGAGTCCGGGGGGGGCCGGTAATGAAAAACTGTTTTTT. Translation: CAWSPGGAGNEKLFF.

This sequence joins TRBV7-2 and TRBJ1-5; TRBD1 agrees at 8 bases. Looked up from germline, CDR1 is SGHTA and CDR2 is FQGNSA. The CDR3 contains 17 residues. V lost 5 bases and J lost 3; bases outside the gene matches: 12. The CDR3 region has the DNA TGTGCCAGCAGCGCGGGACAGGCCCTCGCAGACAATCAGCCCCAGCATTTT. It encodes CASSAGQALADNQPQHF.

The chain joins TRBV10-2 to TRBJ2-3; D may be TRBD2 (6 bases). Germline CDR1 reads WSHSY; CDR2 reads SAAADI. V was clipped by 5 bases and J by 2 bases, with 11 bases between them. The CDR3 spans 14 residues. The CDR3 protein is CASSLADDTDTQYF. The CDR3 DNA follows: TGCGCCAGCAGTTTAGCGGATGACACAGATACGCAGTATTTT.

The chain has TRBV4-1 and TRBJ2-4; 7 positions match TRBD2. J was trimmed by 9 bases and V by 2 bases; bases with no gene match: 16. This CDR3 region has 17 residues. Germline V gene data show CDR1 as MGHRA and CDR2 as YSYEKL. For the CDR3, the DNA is TGCGCCAGCAGCCAAATAAAACCAACTAGCGAGGAGTGCATTCAGTACTTC. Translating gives CASSQIKPTSEECIQYF.

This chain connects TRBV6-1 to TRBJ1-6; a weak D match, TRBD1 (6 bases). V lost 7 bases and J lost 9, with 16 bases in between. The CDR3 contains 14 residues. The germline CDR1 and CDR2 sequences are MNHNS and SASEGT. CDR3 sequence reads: CASIGVDRGSPLHF. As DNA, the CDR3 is TGTGCCAGCATCGGCGTGGACAGAGGTTCACCCCTCCACTTT.

CDR3 DNA sequence: TGTGCCAGCAGTGCCCAGGGGACAGTCTATGGCTACACCTTC. Translated: CASSAQGTVYGYTF. The chain joins TRBV27 to TRBJ1-2; 7 bases align to TRBD1. Germline CDR1 MNHEY, CDR2 SMNVEV (reference sequence). The junction had 7 bases not matched to a gene; V was cut back by 5 bases and J by 4 bases. CDR3 length: 14 residues.

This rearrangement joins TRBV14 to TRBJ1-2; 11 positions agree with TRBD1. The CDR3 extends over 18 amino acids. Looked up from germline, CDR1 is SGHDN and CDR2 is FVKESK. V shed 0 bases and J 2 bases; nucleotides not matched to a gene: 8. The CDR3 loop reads CASSQDILRTGGNYGYTF. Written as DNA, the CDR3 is TGTGCCAGCAGCCAAGACATTCTCCGGACAGGGGGCAACTATGGCTACACCTTC.

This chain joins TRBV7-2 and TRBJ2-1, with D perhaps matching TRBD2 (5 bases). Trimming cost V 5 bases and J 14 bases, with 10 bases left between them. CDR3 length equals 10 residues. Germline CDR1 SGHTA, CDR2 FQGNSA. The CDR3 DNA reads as TGTGCCAGCAGCAAACGTAGCGAGTTCTTC. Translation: CASSKRSEFF.

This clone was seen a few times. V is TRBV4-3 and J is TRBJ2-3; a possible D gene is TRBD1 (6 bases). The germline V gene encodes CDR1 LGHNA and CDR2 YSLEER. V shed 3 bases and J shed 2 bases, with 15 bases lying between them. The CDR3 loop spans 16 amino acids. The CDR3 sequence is CASSHEQGVFTDTQYF. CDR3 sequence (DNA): TGCGCCAGCAGCCATGAACAGGGAGTTTTCACAGATACGCAGTATTTT.

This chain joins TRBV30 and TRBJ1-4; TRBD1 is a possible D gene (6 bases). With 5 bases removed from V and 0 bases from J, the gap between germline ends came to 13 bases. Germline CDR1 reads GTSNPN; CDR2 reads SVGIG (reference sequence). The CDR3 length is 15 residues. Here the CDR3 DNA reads TGTGCCTGGGGACGACAGGACCCAACTAATGAAAAACTGTTTTTT. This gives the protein CAWGRQDPTNEKLFF.

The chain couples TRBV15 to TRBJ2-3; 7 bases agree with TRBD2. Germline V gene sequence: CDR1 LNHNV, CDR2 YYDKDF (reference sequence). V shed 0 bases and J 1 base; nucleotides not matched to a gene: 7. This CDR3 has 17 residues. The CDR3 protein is CATSRDSREERTDTQYF. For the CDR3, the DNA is TGTGCCACCAGCAGAGATTCTCGGGAGGAACGCACAGATACGCAGTATTTT.

CDR3 sequence (DNA): TGTGCCAGTACCCCCATCGGGACAGGGCCGAGCAATCAGCCCCAGCATTTT. It yields the protein CASTPIGTGPSNQPQHF. This chain uses TRBV19 with TRBJ1-5; the match to TRBD1 covers 9 bases. CDR1 and CDR2 (germline): LNHDA, SQIVND (reference sequence). J lost 1 base, V lost 7 bases, and 11 bases had no gene match. This CDR3 is built from 17 residues.

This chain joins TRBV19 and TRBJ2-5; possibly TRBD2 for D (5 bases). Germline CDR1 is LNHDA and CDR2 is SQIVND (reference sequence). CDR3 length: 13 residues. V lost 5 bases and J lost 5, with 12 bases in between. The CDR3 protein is CASSWRAQETQYF. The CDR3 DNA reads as TGTGCCAGTAGTTGGCGGGCACAGGAGACCCAGTACTTC.

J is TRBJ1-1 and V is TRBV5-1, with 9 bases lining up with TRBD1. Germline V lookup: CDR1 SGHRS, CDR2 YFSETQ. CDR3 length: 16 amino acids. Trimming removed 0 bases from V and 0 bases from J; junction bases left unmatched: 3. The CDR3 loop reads CASSLDRGHLNTEAFF. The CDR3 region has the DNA TGCGCCAGCAGCTTGGACAGGGGGCATCTGAACACTGAAGCTTTCTTT.

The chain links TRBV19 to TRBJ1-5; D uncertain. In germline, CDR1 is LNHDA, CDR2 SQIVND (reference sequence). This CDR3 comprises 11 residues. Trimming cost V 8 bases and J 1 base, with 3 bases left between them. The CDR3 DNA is TGTGCCAGTGGCAGCAATCAGCCCCAGCATTTT. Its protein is CASGSNQPQHF.

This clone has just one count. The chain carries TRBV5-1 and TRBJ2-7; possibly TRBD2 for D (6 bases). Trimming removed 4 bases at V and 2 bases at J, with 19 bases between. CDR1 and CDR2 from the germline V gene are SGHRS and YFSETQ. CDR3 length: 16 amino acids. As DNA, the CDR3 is TGCGCCAGCAGCCCGGGGAGTGGGAGGACTCCCTACGAGCAGTACTTC. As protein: CASSPGSGRTPYEQYF.